Sequencing of this T cell receptor (beta chain) was carried out in a study of glioma-infiltrating T cells after dendritic cell vaccination. The study, taken as a whole, reports: Survival was not directly related to TCR clonality in these patients.

For this clone: Its specificity is unknown.

Assay used: immunoSEQ multiplex PCR; TCRdb lists only in-frame clones, some missing. The data hold 55,000 to 75,000 clones, with roughly 83% observed a single time. The CDR3 has 18 residues. Germline lookup yields CDR1 SGHAT and CDR2 FQDESV (reference sequence). The ends were cut back, 5 bases at V and 0 bases at J, with 17 bases in the middle. Time point specified: after dendritic cell vaccination, including at tumor progression/relapse. This chain links TRBV11-1 with TRBJ2-6; possibly TRBD2 for D (5 bases). The sequence derives from a human donor with glioblastoma. Sequenced material: blood, taken after dendritic cell vaccination. The CDR3 here is CASSPSLGRDSGANVLTF. The CDR3 DNA reads TGTGCCAGCAGCCCCAGCCTCGGACGGGACTCTGGGGCCAACGTCCTGACTTTC.